These T cell receptor beta chains were read from a single sample in a study of T cell responses to AZD1222 COVID-19 vaccine. TCRdb keeps only in-frame clones here, not all; method: immunoSEQ multiplex PCR. The data show about 110,000 clones, with roughly 88% seen just once and about 13% held by the top ten. The sequences come from peripheral blood, collected on day 0 of MenACWY control vaccination. These TCRs come from an adult in good health. The CDR3 runs from the conserved cysteine through the conserved F or W. Each record gives: clone size, J gene, D gene, V gene, CDR3 DNA, CDR3 protein. A D gene is named only where the DNA matches it firmly. Clone sizes are given selectively: once, few, many, or a class where the clone is expanded.

>-|TRBJ2-7|-|TRBV28
TGTGCCAGCACTCGGTACATACAGAGCTACTACGAGCAGTACTTC
CASTRYIQSYYEQYF
>once|TRBJ2-1|-|TRBV9
TGTGCCAGCACCCCAGGGGACGCCAATGAGCAGTTCTTC
CASTPGDANEQFF
>-|TRBJ2-1|-|TRBV5-4
TGTGCCAGCAGCTCGGCGGGGACAGTATACAATGAGCAGTTCTTC
CASSSAGTVYNEQFF
>-|TRBJ2-2|-|TRBV30
TGTGCCTGGAAAGTCGTCGGGGAGCTGTTTTTT
CAWKVVGELFF
>-|TRBJ1-1|-|TRBV7-9
TGTGCCAGCAGCTTATCGACCCAAAGCGCTGCTTTCTTT
CASSLSTQSAAFF
>-|TRBJ2-1|-|TRBV7-2
TGTGCCAGCAGCCGGACTTTTACAAGCTCCTACAATGAGCAGTTCTTC
CASSRTFTSSYNEQFF
>-|TRBJ2-7|-|TRBV20-1
TGCAGTGTTAGTTACGAGCAGTACTTC
CSVSYEQYF
>-|TRBJ2-1|-|TRBV4-3
TGCGCCAGCAGCTACAATGATAGGTTTGATGAGCAGTTCTTC
CASSYNDRFDEQFF
>-|TRBJ1-2|-|TRBV7-8
TGTGCCAGCAGCTTAGCTGGACTGATTTATGGCTACACCTTC
CASSLAGLIYGYTF
>-|TRBJ1-1|-|TRBV18
TGTGCCAGCTCACCGCGACATAGGGGCTACACTGAAGCTTTCTTT
CASSPRHRGYTEAFF
>-|TRBJ2-1|-|TRBV3-1/TRBV3-2
TGTGCCAGCAGCCGGTCCAGGGGGCGGGAGTCCCTGGGTGAGCAGTTCTTC
CASSRSRGRESLGEQFF
>once|TRBJ2-5|TRBD2|TRBV5-4
TGTGCCAGCAGCGCCTCTAGCGGGGGGACAGAGACCCAGTACTTC
CASSASSGGTETQYF